Each of the 30 T cell receptor delta chains below was sequenced from the same sample in a study of Vδ1+ human thymocytes. These receptors' antigens are unknown. Study-level findings and limits: Thymic TRG and TRD repertoires appeared highly polyclonal.

Sequences come from RNA converted to cDNA by reverse transcription. CDR3 amplicons came from multiplex PCR with pooled V-gene forward and constant-region reverse primers. TCRdb repeated clone calling on the multiplex PCR reads with CATT. The data show approximately 58,000 delta-chain clones, about 14% seen once. The specimen was Vdelta1+ gamma-delta thymocytes from the thymus. Subset defined: FACS-sorted CD3+ TCRalphabeta- TCRVdelta1+ TCRVdelta2- thymocytes. The receptors derive from a girl less than two years old who had congenital heart surgery.

This clone was seen only a few times. This chain joins TRDV1 and TRDJ1; 10 bases fit TRDD3. This CDR3 comprises 22 residues. In germline, CDR1 is TSWWSYY, CDR2 QGS. Germline trimming cut 2 bases from V and 3 bases from J; bases unmatched to any gene: 24. CDR3 in DNA: TGTGCTCTTGGGGAAAACCGTTCTCCAGTTTACTGGGGGATCCTTCACCCCGATAAACTCATCTTT. Protein sequence: CALGENRSPVYWGILHPDKLIF.

The V call is TRDV1, the J call TRDJ1; D is possibly TRDD3 (7 bases). V was pared by 4 bases and J by 4 bases, with 43 bases between. CDR1 TSWWSYY and CDR2 QGS come from the germline V gene. The CDR3 loop spans 24 amino acids. In DNA form, the CDR3 reads TGTGCTCTTGGGGGTGGCCTTCCCAAATTAGGGGGGATTAAGAGGAGATCCCTCAACGATAAACTCATCTTT. It encodes CALGGGLPKLGGIKRRSLNDKLIF.

This clone turned up a few times. The chain employs TRDV3 and TRDJ1; 8 positions agree with TRDD3. Per germline, CDR1 TVYSNPD and CDR2 GDNSRS (reference sequence). This CDR3 comprises 17 residues. V was pared by 5 bases and J by 0 bases, with 17 bases of the junction left unmatched. DNA for the CDR3: TGTGCCCTCTGGTACTGGGGGGCGAGCAGATACACCGATAAACTCATCTTT. Residues: CALWYWGASRYTDKLIF. Full variable domain (outside the CDR3, taken from reference TRDV3 and TRDJ1): CDKVTQSSPDQTVASGSEVVLLCTYDTVYSNPDLFWYRIRPDYSFQFVFYGDNSRSEGADFTQGRFSVKHILTQKAFHLVISPVRTEDSATYYCALWYWGASRYTDKLIFGKGTRVTVEP.

The table lists this clone with a few counts. V is TRDV1 and J is TRDJ1; the D is unclear. The germline CDR1 and CDR2 sequences are TSWWSYY and QGS. CDR3 length: 18 amino acids. V was cut by 0 bases and J by 0 bases, with 17 bases left in between. CDR3 DNA sequence: TGTGCTCTTGGGGAACTCCATGGGTTGATTTTTGACACCGATAAACTCATCTTT. Encoded protein: CALGELHGLIFDTDKLIF.

The rearrangement links TRDV1 to TRDJ1, with 9 positions matching TRDD3. Trimming removed 4 bases from V and 0 bases from J; junction bases left unmatched: 21. CDR1 and CDR2 from the germline V gene are TSWWSYY and QGS. This CDR3 is built from 21 residues. DNA for the CDR3: TGTGCTCTTGGGGTCCCACCTTCCTCTGACTGGGGGAATAAAAACACCGATAAACTCATCTTT. Translating it yields CALGVPPSSDWGNKNTDKLIF.

This chain links TRDV1 with TRDJ1; D is perhaps TRDD2 or TRDD3 (9 bases each). CDR3 length: 22 residues. Germline V gene sequence: CDR1 TSWWSYY, CDR2 QGS. The ends were cut back, 3 bases at V and 0 bases at J, with 32 bases in the middle. The CDR3 region is CALGDLPTTGGPQEVYTDKLIF. CDR3 coding DNA: TGTGCTCTTGGGGACCTTCCTACTACTGGGGGACCTCAGGAGGTGTACACCGATAAACTCATCTTT.

There are a few counts of this clone. The rearrangement joins TRDV1 to TRDJ1; the D is unclear. V was shortened by 5 bases and J by 0 bases, with 22 bases between the two germline ends. Germline values: CDR1 TSWWSYY, CDR2 QGS. CDR3 length: 18 residues. The CDR3 coding sequence is TGTGCTCTTGGGCGCCCCGGCGTCGCGAGGGTACACACCGATAAACTCATCTTT. Protein product: CALGRPGVARVHTDKLIF.

The V and J genes are TRDV1 and TRDJ1; TRDD3 agrees at 13 bases. J was trimmed by 5 bases and V by 0 bases; bases with no gene match: 15. The CDR3 spans 20 residues. Germline assignment: CDR1 TSWWSYY and CDR2 QGS. This CDR3 reads CALGELGPTLYWGIRDKLIF. CDR3 sequence (DNA): TGTGCTCTTGGGGAACTAGGCCCTACCCTGTACTGGGGGATACGGGATAAACTCATCTTT.

The chain couples TRDV1 to TRDJ1, with TRDD3 matching 10 bases. CDR1 TSWWSYY and CDR2 QGS come from the germline V gene. Trimming took 0 bases from V and 0 from J; bases not matched to a gene: 4. CDR3 length: 17 amino acids. The CDR3 DNA is TGTGCTCTTGGGGAACTGGGGGATACGGGGTACACCGATAAACTCATCTTT. This gives the protein CALGELGDTGYTDKLIF.

V gene TRDV1 combines with J gene TRDJ1, with TRDD3 matching 12 bases. The junction had 17 bases not matched to a gene; V was cut back by 3 bases and J by 0 bases. Germline V gives CDR1 TSWWSYY, CDR2 QGS. This CDR3 contains 21 residues. In DNA form, the CDR3 reads TGTGCTCTTGGGGAGCCCCCTCCCGAGACTGGGGGATACAGGTACACCGATAAACTCATCTTT. Translation gives CALGEPPPETGGYRYTDKLIF.

Turning to this clone: Within the sample, other DNA sequences also encode this same CDR3. The chain is built from TRDV1 and TRDJ1; 7 bases are shared with TRDD2. The CDR3 runs 16 residues. V dropped 2 bases and J dropped 0; count of bases not matched to a gene: 6. Per germline, CDR1 TSWWSYY and CDR2 QGS. CDR3 coding DNA: TGTGCTCTTGGGGAATTCCTACCCCGGTACACCGATAAACTCATCTTT. This codes for CALGEFLPRYTDKLIF.

This clone showed up just once. This chain connects TRDV1 to TRDJ1; 12 positions match TRDD3. From germline, CDR1 is TSWWSYY and CDR2 QGS. The CDR3 extends over 20 amino acids. V gave up 4 bases and J gave up 0 bases; unmatched junction bases: 15. The CDR3 bases are TGTGCTCTTGGGGCGATTCCCCCGTACTGGGGGATACTTTACACCGATAAACTCATCTTT. This gives the protein CALGAIPPYWGILYTDKLIF.

On this clone: With a much larger clone just one base away, this may be a read error. The J gene is TRDJ1, the V gene TRDV2; possibly TRDD3 for D (5 bases). The germline CDR1 and CDR2 sequences are GEAIGNYY and EKD. The V gene lost 2 bases and the J gene lost 7 bases, with 25 bases spanning the gap. The CDR3 is 17 residues long. This chain's CDR3 is CACDIRIRGVEWVKLIF. The CDR3, as DNA: TGTGCCTGTGACATCCGGATCCGGGGGGTAGAGTGGGTTAAACTCATCTTT.

The rearrangement links TRDV1 to TRDJ1, with TRDD3 identical over 8 bases. With 3 bases clipped from V and 4 bases from J, the junction kept 43 bases outside the gene matches. The CDR3 extends over 27 amino acids. Per the germline V gene, CDR1 is TSWWSYY and CDR2 is QGS. This CDR3 is CALGEPPGRWSPLPPFTGGSRNDKLIF. CDR3 bases: TGTGCTCTTGGGGAGCCCCCGGGCCGCTGGTCTCCGCTTCCTCCGTTTACTGGGGGTTCTCGAAACGATAAACTCATCTTT.

This clone is judged medium-sized. J is TRDJ1 and V is TRDV2; 9 bases align to TRDD3. The CDR3 has 16 residues. V lost 3 bases, J lost 4 bases, and 11 bases stayed unmatched. The germline CDR1 and CDR2 sequences are GEAIGNYY and EKD. The CDR3 loop is CACDQGVRLGDDKLIF. The DNA of the CDR3 is TGTGCCTGTGACCAAGGTGTCAGACTGGGGGACGATAAACTCATCTTT.

The V call is TRDV1, the J call TRDJ1, with D maybe TRDD3 (5 bases). Trimming removed 10 bases from V and 1 base from J, with 31 bases in between. CDR1 and CDR2 from the germline V gene are TSWWSYY and QGS. The CDR3 runs 19 residues. The CDR3 spells CAQAQGSSYLGGLTDKLIF. CDR3 nucleotide sequence: TGTGCTCAAGCCCAAGGCTCCTCTTACTTAGGGGGGCTCACCGATAAACTCATCTTT.

V is TRDV1 and J is TRDJ1, with 12 bases fitting TRDD3. Losses at the gene ends were 2 bases for V and 2 bases for J; bases not matched to a gene: 27. The germline V gene encodes CDR1 TSWWSYY and CDR2 QGS. The CDR3 spans 24 residues. CDR3 sequence reads: CALGEVWPIRGLAGGYAGTDKLIF. CDR3 DNA: TGTGCTCTTGGGGAAGTTTGGCCGATCCGAGGGTTGGCTGGGGGATACGCCGGTACCGATAAACTCATCTTT.

This chain uses TRDV1 with TRDJ1, with TRDD3 identical over 12 bases. CDR3 size: 19 residues. V lost 0 bases, J lost 4 bases, and 12 bases stayed unmatched. Germline V lookup: CDR1 TSWWSYY, CDR2 QGS. Here the CDR3 reads CALGELWTVLGDTVDKLIF. The CDR3, as DNA: TGTGCTCTTGGGGAACTCTGGACGGTACTGGGGGATACAGTCGATAAACTCATCTTT.

The gene calls are TRDV1 and TRDJ1; the D gene could be TRDD2 or TRDD3 (5 bases each). Germline V gene lookup returns CDR1 TSWWSYY and CDR2 QGS. CDR3 length equals 17 residues. V lost 6 bases, J lost 3 bases, and 23 bases lay in between. CDR3 in amino acids: CALGSLLFGGYPDKLIF. CDR3 bases: TGTGCTCTTGGAAGCCTTCTTTTCGGGGGGTACCCCGATAAACTCATCTTT.

The chain is built from TRDV1 and TRDJ1; TRDD3 matches at 9 bases. The germline V gene has CDR1 TSWWSYY and CDR2 QGS. V trimming: 9 bases; J trimming: 5 bases; junction bases outside the gene matches: 19. The CDR3 totals 17 residues. DNA of the CDR3: TGTGCTCTGGCGCTGGGGATACGCGTACCCCGTGAGGATAAACTCATCTTT. It encodes CALALGIRVPREDKLIF.

On this clone: The junction shows a germline mismatch at one end, possibly a read error. The sample holds other DNA sequences that translate to the same CDR3. V gene TRAV29/DV5 combines with J gene TRDJ1, with 10 bases identical to TRDD3. CDR1 is NSMFDY and CDR2 is ISSIKDK in the germline V gene. The CDR3 covers 17 residues. The DNA for the CDR3 is TGCGCACCCCATCCTGATATGGACTGGGGGATCGTACCCAAACTCATCTTT. It is translated as CAPHPDMDWGIVPKLIF. Full variable domain (rest looked up from reference TRAV29/DV5 and TRDJ1): DQQVKQNSPSLSVQEGRISILNCDYTNSMFDYFLWYKKYPAEGPTFLISISSIKDKNEDGRFTVFLNKSAKHLSLHIVPSQPGDSAVYFCAPHPDMDWGIVPKLIFGKGTRVTVEP.

V is TRDV3 and J is TRDJ4, with TRDD3 matching 11 bases. CDR3 size: 15 residues. The germline CDR1 and CDR2 sequences are TVYSNPD and GDNSRS (reference sequence). The junction had 15 bases not matched to a gene; V was cut back by 3 bases and J by 6 bases. The CDR3 sequence is CAFPYWGIWGWTLIF. The CDR3 nucleotides read TGTGCCTTCCCGTACTGGGGGATATGGGGTTGGACCCTGATCTTT.

The table lists this clone with a few counts. The V call is TRDV1, the J call TRDJ1, with 13 bases lining up with TRDD3. The CDR3 loop spans 21 amino acids. Per germline, CDR1 TSWWSYY and CDR2 QGS. With 6 bases clipped from V and 0 bases from J, the junction kept 19 bases outside the gene matches. For the CDR3, the DNA is TGTGCTCTTGGTCCTCTACGGCCTTTACTGGGGGATACGTTGTACACCGATAAACTCATCTTT. Protein: CALGPLRPLLGDTLYTDKLIF.

On this clone itself: Other DNA sequences within the sample encode an identical CDR3. This chain links TRAV29/DV5 with TRDJ1; TRDD3 agrees at 12 bases. Germline-derived CDR1 and CDR2 are NSMFDY and ISSIKDK. The trim removed 0 bases at V and 10 bases at J, leaving 25 bases unmatched. This CDR3 comprises 20 residues. The CDR3 DNA sequence: TGTGCAGCAAGCGCACTTCCTCTGGGGGATACGCGAAGACGTTGGGTCAGACTCATCTTT. As protein: CAASALPLGDTRRRWVRLIF.

The chain couples TRDV1 to TRDJ1, with 7 positions matching TRDD3. Unmatched junction bases numbered 15, after V lost 0 bases and J lost 2 bases. The CDR3 consists of 19 residues. Per the germline V gene, CDR1 is TSWWSYY and CDR2 is QGS. The CDR3 reads CALGELPNSGWGTTDKLIF. The CDR3 DNA is TGTGCTCTTGGGGAACTTCCTAATTCGGGTTGGGGGACAACCGATAAACTCATCTTT.

The chain has TRDV1 and TRDJ1; a weak D match, TRDD3 (5 bases). Trimming removed 5 bases at V and 6 bases at J, with 22 bases between. This CDR3 has 16 residues. Germline V gene lookup returns CDR1 TSWWSYY and CDR2 QGS. As DNA, the CDR3 is TGTGCTCTTGGGAACCCGAGGGATCCCCCTCCTCATAAACTCATCTTT. Amino acids: CALGNPRDPPPHKLIF.

The chain employs TRDV1 and TRDJ1; 7 bases line up with TRDD3. This CDR3 comprises 19 residues. The germline V gene has CDR1 TSWWSYY and CDR2 QGS. V trimming: 1 base; J trimming: 1 base; junction bases outside the gene matches: 15. The CDR3: CALGEPRNGILGCTDKLIF. In nucleotides, the CDR3 is TGTGCTCTTGGGGAACCCAGAAACGGGATACTCGGGTGCACCGATAAACTCATCTTT.

This clone was counted only a few times. This chain uses TRDV1 with TRDJ1; TRDD3 is a possible D gene (8 bases). The CDR3 is made up of 21 amino acids. V was clipped by 2 bases and J by 0 bases, with 28 bases between them. The germline V gene encodes CDR1 TSWWSYY and CDR2 QGS. CDR3 residues: CALGESTRSYGYWGYTDKLIF. CDR3 nucleotides: TGTGCTCTTGGGGAATCCACGCGTTCCTACGGCTACTGGGGGTACACCGATAAACTCATCTTT.

This clone occurred a few times. The V gene is TRDV1, the J gene TRDJ1; 9 nucleotides agree with TRDD3. Germline V gene data show CDR1 as TSWWSYY and CDR2 as QGS. Trimming at V came to 2 bases and at J to 5 bases, leaving 15 bases not matched to a gene. CDR3 size: 18 residues. The CDR3 DNA reads as TGTGCTCTTGGGGAAAAAACTGGGGGACCTTCTGGGGGAGATAAACTCATCTTT. Residues: CALGEKTGGPSGGDKLIF.

This clone has a handful of counts. This chain uses TRDV1 with TRDJ1, with D maybe TRDD2 (5 bases). CDR1 is TSWWSYY, CDR2 QGS, per germline. The CDR3 sequence is 23 residues long. Trimming shortened V by 0 bases and J by 0 bases, and 32 bases separated the two germline ends. This CDR3 reads CALGELGHLRNPRGSQYTDKLIF. The DNA of the CDR3 is TGTGCTCTTGGGGAACTAGGCCACCTACGGAACCCCCGGGGCTCTCAGTACACCGATAAACTCATCTTT.